What follows are 22 T cell receptor beta chains derived from one specimen sequenced in a study of blood T cell repertoires in COVID-19. The repertoire was sequenced with immunoSEQ multiplex PCR; TCRdb's copy has only in-frame clones and lacks some. The sample records about 210,000 clones, about 89% being singletons. The sample comprised peripheral blood. The receptor set was obtained from a woman aged 40 to 50 with acute or convalescent COVID-19.

The genes are TRBV25-1 and TRBJ1-4; perhaps TRBD1 as D (6 bases). V lost 5 bases and J lost 8, with 18 bases in between. The germline V gene has CDR1 MGHDK and CDR2 SYGVNS. The CDR3 loop spans 15 amino acids. CDR3 amino acids: CASSSNRELAEKLFF. As DNA, the CDR3 is TGTGCCAGCAGTTCTAACAGGGAACTGGCCGAAAAACTGTTTTTT.

This chain joins TRBV2 and TRBJ1-5; D uncertain. The CDR3 covers 16 residues. V was shortened by 0 bases and J by 0 bases, with 9 bases between the two germline ends. Germline V gene sequence: CDR1 SNHLY, CDR2 FYNNEI. The chain's CDR3 is CASSEALPYSNQPQHF. As DNA, the CDR3 is TGTGCCAGCAGTGAAGCGCTTCCCTATAGCAATCAGCCCCAGCATTTT.

V and J are TRBV29-1 and TRBJ1-2, with 12 bases aligning to TRBD1. The V gene end was trimmed by 6 bases and the J gene end by 4 bases; junction bases not matched to a gene: 6. The germline gives CDR1 SQVTM, CDR2 ANQGSEA. The CDR3 runs 14 residues. CDR3 DNA: TGCAGCGTGGATGGGACAGGGGGCGTCTATGGCTACACCTTC. It translates to CSVDGTGGVYGYTF. The full variable domain, with the rest looked up from reference TRBV29-1 and TRBJ1-2, is SAVISQKPSRDICQRGTSLTIQCQVDSQVTMMFWYRQQPGQSLTLIATANQGSEATYESGFVIDKFPISRPNLTFSTLTVSNMSPEDSSIYLCSVDGTGGVYGYTFGSGTRLTVV.

The V and J genes are TRBV2 and TRBJ1-1; 8 bases map to TRBD1. The junction had 4 bases not matched to a gene; V was cut back by 4 bases and J by 3 bases. In germline, CDR1 is SNHLY, CDR2 FYNNEI. CDR3 size: 14 residues. As DNA, the CDR3 is TGTGCCAGCAGTGTGGTACAGGGGGACACTGAAGCTTTCTTT. This translates into CASSVVQGDTEAFF.

The rearrangement links TRBV29-1 to TRBJ2-2; TRBD2 matches 7 bases. Trimming cost V 6 bases and J 8 bases; bases outside gene matches: 9. Germline CDR1 SQVTM, CDR2 ANQGSEA. CDR3 length equals 13 residues. The CDR3 spells CSVGTTEVGELFF. The CDR3 bases are TGCAGCGTGGGGACTACCGAGGTTGGGGAGCTGTTTTTT.

The V call is TRBV5-8, the J call TRBJ1-5, with 10 bases identical to TRBD1. CDR3 length: 15 amino acids. Trimming at V came to 6 bases and at J to 6 bases, leaving 9 bases not matched to a gene. Germline CDR1 SGHTS, CDR2 YDEGEE. The CDR3 DNA sequence: TGTGCCAGCATCAAAGGGGACAGGGGTACTCAGCCCCAGCATTTT. It translates to CASIKGDRGTQPQHF.

The chain joins TRBV3-1 (or the pseudogene TRBV3-2) to TRBJ1-2; 9 bases are a match to TRBD1. Looked up from germline, CDR1 is LGHDT and CDR2 is YNNKEL (reference sequence). The CDR3 extends over 19 amino acids. V shed 4 bases and J 6 bases; nucleotides not matched to a gene: 21. Here the CDR3 DNA reads TGTGCCAGCAGCCGACCATTGTATAAGGACAGGGGTTCACTCAATGGCTACACCTTC. This encodes CASSRPLYKDRGSLNGYTF.

The chain employs TRBV27 and TRBJ1-2; 7 bases fit TRBD1. The CDR3 consists of 15 residues. The junction had 10 bases not matched to a gene; V was cut back by 2 bases and J by 7 bases. Germline V gene data show CDR1 as MNHEY and CDR2 as SMNVEV (reference sequence). CDR3 in DNA: TGTGCCAGCAGTTTAGAGGGGGCCCTCGGGTTTGGCTACACCTTC. This translates into CASSLEGALGFGYTF.

The genes are TRBV5-1 and TRBJ1-2; TRBD1 matches 7 bases. This CDR3 region has 13 residues. V dropped 4 bases and J dropped 3; count of bases not matched to a gene: 3. The germline CDR1 and CDR2 sequences are SGHRS and YFSETQ. CDR3: CASSETGYYGYTF. The CDR3 DNA reads TGCGCCAGCAGCGAGACAGGGTACTATGGCTACACCTTC.

This clone was detected only a few times. This chain uses TRBV13 with TRBJ2-7, with D perhaps TRBD2 (6 bases). V was pared by 7 bases and J by 4 bases, with 23 bases between. This CDR3 has 16 amino acids. Germline V gene data show CDR1 as PRHDT and CDR2 as FYEKMQ (reference sequence). CDR3 sequence reads: CASTSRRAGRGYEQYV. As DNA, the CDR3 is TGTGCCAGCACTTCGAGGAGGGCTGGTCGGGGGTACGAGCAGTACGTC.

The chain combines TRBV27 with TRBJ2-4; TRBD1 agrees at 9 bases. Per germline, CDR1 MNHEY and CDR2 SMNVEV (reference sequence). The CDR3 totals 15 residues. The V segment lost 8 bases and the J segment 0 bases; nucleotides outside the gene matches: 5. The CDR3 sequence: CASGGTGLAKNIQYF. CDR3 coding DNA: TGTGCCAGCGGAGGGACAGGGCTAGCCAAAAACATTCAGTACTTC.

This sequence joins TRBV2 and TRBJ1-1, with 9 nucleotides matching TRBD1. The CDR3 loop spans 14 amino acids. Germline CDR1 reads SNHLY; CDR2 reads FYNNEI. Germline trimming cut 6 bases from V and 1 base from J; bases unmatched to any gene: 3. The CDR3 DNA reads as TGTGCCAGCAGAACGGACAGGGGGAACACTGAAGCTTTCTTT. This codes for CASRTDRGNTEAFF.

The chain has TRBV12-1 and TRBJ2-7; TRBD1, the D gene given by the table, was not confirmed from the DNA. TRBV12-1 is designated a pseudogene. The CDR3 totals 13 residues. CDR3 region: CASSFYSIYEQYV. The CDR3, as DNA: TGTGCCAGCAGCTTTTACAGCATCTACGAGCAGTACGTC.

The V call is TRBV29-1, the J call TRBJ1-2; TRBD1 matches 8 bases. Trimming removed 5 bases from V and 5 bases from J; junction bases left unmatched: 4. Germline V gene sequence: CDR1 SQVTM, CDR2 ANQGSEA. CDR3 length: 12 residues. The CDR3 is CSVPGTGYGYTF. CDR3 sequence (DNA): TGCAGCGTTCCTGGGACAGGATATGGCTACACCTTC.

V and J are TRBV3-1 (or the pseudogene TRBV3-2) and TRBJ2-3; D might be TRBD2 (6 bases). Germline lookup yields CDR1 LGHDT and CDR2 YNNKEL (reference sequence). Trimming removed 4 bases at V and 6 bases at J, with 17 bases between. The CDR3 extends over 15 amino acids. The CDR3 DNA reads as TGTGCCAGCAGCCCCCGGGACTCTCCCCCGGATACGCAGTATTTT. Protein product: CASSPRDSPPDTQYF.

The J gene is TRBJ1-2, the V gene TRBV2; no reliable D call. In germline, CDR1 is SNHLY, CDR2 FYNNEI. V was clipped by 7 bases and J by 4 bases, with 10 bases between them. The length of the CDR3 is 12 residues. The chain's CDR3 is CASKEGSYGYTF. The CDR3 coding sequence is TGTGCCAGCAAGGAAGGGAGCTATGGCTACACCTTC.

Only a few counts were recorded for this clone. The rearrangement uses TRBV5-4 and TRBJ1-5, with unresolved D. The CDR3 runs to 13 residues. The ends were cut back, 0 bases at V and 9 bases at J, with 10 bases in the middle. Germline-derived CDR1 and CDR2 are SGHNT and YYREEE (reference sequence). The CDR3 is CASSLDARGPQHF. The CDR3 DNA is TGTGCCAGCAGCTTGGACGCCCGGGGGCCCCAGCATTTT.

The gene calls are TRBV27 and TRBJ1-5; D might be TRBD1 (5 bases). Germline V gene data show CDR1 as MNHEY and CDR2 as SMNVEV (reference sequence). The CDR3 sequence is 13 residues long. The V end was cut by 3 bases, the J end by 6 bases, with 9 bases between. CDR3 coding DNA: TGTGCCAGCAGTTTTAGGGGAGGTCAGCCCCAGCATTTT. Protein product: CASSFRGGQPQHF.

In the case of this clone: An end of the junction differs from the germline gene, which may be a read error. Other DNA sequences in this sample translate to the same CDR3. The genes are TRBV19 and TRBJ2-1; D is unclear. The CDR3 spans 12 residues. The germline V gene encodes CDR1 LNHDA and CDR2 SQIVND (reference sequence). CDR3 protein: CASSFSYNEQFF. CDR3 DNA: TGTGCTAGTAGTTTTAGCTACAATGAGCAGTTCTTC.

This clone appeared a single time. This sequence joins TRBV9 and TRBJ2-3; perhaps TRBD1 as D (6 bases). Trimming removed 3 bases from V and 2 bases from J, with 13 bases in between. Germline CDR1 reads SGDLS; CDR2 reads YYNGEE. This CDR3 is built from 15 residues. In nucleotides, the CDR3 is TGTGCCAGCAGCGCAACCACAGGGTTCACAGATACGCAGTATTTT. The encoded protein is CASSATTGFTDTQYF.

The gene calls are TRBV20-1 and TRBJ1-3; D is undetermined. The CDR3 length is 11 residues. Germline V gene sequence: CDR1 DFQATT, CDR2 SNEGSKA (reference sequence). The V gene lost 5 bases and the J gene lost 2 bases, with 4 bases spanning the gap. The CDR3 nucleotides read TGCAGTGCTGGGCCTGGAAACACCATATATTTT. Translating gives CSAGPGNTIYF.

The rearrangement joins TRBV11-3 to TRBJ2-6; D remains ambiguous. This CDR3 comprises 15 residues. Germline V gene lookup returns CDR1 SGHNT and CDR2 YENEEA. V was cut by 5 bases and J by 2 bases, with 10 bases left in between. The CDR3: CASSLGPAGANVLTF. In nucleotides, the CDR3 is TGTGCCAGCAGCCTCGGTCCGGCTGGGGCCAACGTCCTGACTTTC.